This TCR beta chain appears in the sequencing data of a study of T cell responses to AZD1222 COVID-19 vaccine (dated by TCRdb to about 2021). With regard to the full study: AZD1222 recipients with second doses at about 4 weeks or about 12 weeks were pooled, because spike-specific TCR depth and breadth did not differ between schedules. TCR sequencing covered roughly 230 trial participants: around 210 given two doses of AZD1222 and around 25 given two doses of MenACWY control vaccine. Trial participants were enrolled into age subgroups of 18-55, 56-69 and 70-plus years, which contained 148, 28 and 57 TCR-sequenced participants, respectively.

Note on this clone: Its specific antigen is unknown. Base qualities are not recorded, but no much larger clone differs from it by a single base.

From a lookup of the germline V gene (reference sequence), CDR1 and CDR2 are GTSNPN and SVGIG. The CDR3 measures 11 amino acids from cysteine to phenylalanine. Only CDR3 DNA is held: 33 bases, read in frame from base 1. V is clipped by 5 bases and J by 3 bases, and the sequence between their germline boundaries is 5 bases long. The meaning of the sample's time point label: baseline before first vaccination. Vaccinee samples came from UK trials COV001 and COV002, including a single-blind randomized controlled phase 2/3 trial of AZD1222 (ChAdOx1 nCoV-19) in healthy adults. For TCRbeta chain sequencing, PBMC samples were collected from trial participants at day 0 and at day 28 after the second dose. Summary of the overall study and its limitations: Conclusions about previously exposed vaccinees are limited, since just a handful of AZD1222 recipients were seropositive for SARS-CoV-2 at baseline. After two AZD1222 doses, spike-specific TCR breadth and depth were significantly higher than at day 0 and than in MenACWY recipients. The vaccine-associated CD4 TCRs covered the entire spike protein, and the dominant responses fell in regions 160-218 and 743-854. Most participants were white British and females outnumbered males, and the authors suggested that clonal diversity may have been underestimated. Nearly half of unique spike-specific TCRs reportedly recognized epitopes outside regions mutated in the B.1.351 and B.1.1.7 variants. The 56-69-year group was small, and its depth increase did not reach significance, likely because of low power. No day 14 peak-response samples were available, so repertoires were characterized only after the peak T cell response.

The CDR3 regions of human TCRbeta chains were analyzed by immunosequencing. For the original study's pipeline: Repertoire TCRs were checked for matches against a reference library of SARS-CoV-2-specific TCRs that had been generated using the MIRA antigen-specificity platform. Breadth was defined as the fraction of unique TCRs that were SARS-CoV-2-associated. Depth was defined as the fraction of total T cells that were SARS-CoV-2-associated. Using the MIRA data, every spike-specific TCR was mapped to the spike region that the TCR reacted to and assigned to either a CD4 or a CD8 class. Log10-transformed breadth and depth values were compared by one-way ANOVA with Sidak's multiple comparisons tests. Held by TCRdb, this immuneACCESS table contains in-frame sequences only and omits some clones. Under half of the omission traces to an unresolved V gene where checked; the cause of the rest is unknown. V and J calls and clone size come straight from that table; D and trimming were deduced from the DNA. A total of around 50,000 clones appear in this sample, around 80% of them only once. The ten largest clones represent 9.5% to 13% of the sample.

This sequence was found in an adult in good health. Material: peripheral blood, obtained on day 0 of AZD1222 vaccination. Recombination linked TRBV30 to TRBJ1-3; the D gene is unclear. Here is the DNA: TGTGCCTGGGAGTTTGGAAACACCATATATTTT. Translated, it reads CAWEFGNTIYF.